The next 23 T cell receptor beta chains were all read from a single sample in a study of beta chain features in type 1 diabetes. Regarding the study as a whole: Shortening that was moderate but significant affected the TCRB CDR3s of Type 1 diabetes patients in all four CD4+ subsets.

For these receptors, no antigen is known. Reverse transcription of all isolated RNA meant that expressed TCRB transcripts were sequenced. Clones were sequenced by immunoSEQ multiplex PCR, and TCRdb holds only the in-frame ones, with some missing. The sample lists about 160,000 clones; roughly 65% were seen once. Sequencing input: naive CD4+ T cells from blood. The receptors were gathered from a man younger than 40 with type 1 diabetes.

The chain recombines TRBV5-4 with TRBJ1-1; D uncertain. The V end lost 3 bases, the J end lost 0 bases, and 18 bases lay between the germline ends. In germline, CDR1 is SGHNT, CDR2 YYREEE (reference sequence). The CDR3 sequence is 17 residues long. This CDR3 is CASSYRLQSTMNTEAFF. Here the CDR3 DNA reads TGTGCCAGCAGCTACCGTCTACAATCGACTATGAACACTGAAGCTTTCTTT.

The CDR3 DNA reads TGTGCCAGCAGCTTCGACCAGGGTGAGACCCAGTACTTC. This gives the protein CASSFDQGETQYF. The chain is built from TRBV7-2 and TRBJ2-5; a possible D gene is TRBD1 (5 bases). Germline CDR1 SGHTA, CDR2 FQGNSA. Trimming cost V 3 bases and J 5 bases, with 10 bases left between them. There are 13 residues in the CDR3.

This clone has more than one count but fewer than ten. The gene calls are TRBV19 and TRBJ2-3; D tentatively fits TRBD1 or TRBD2 (5 bases each). Germline CDR1 is LNHDA and CDR2 is SQIVND (reference sequence). This CDR3 has 11 residues. V dropped 9 bases and J dropped 5 bases, with 9 bases sitting between them. In nucleotides, the CDR3 is TGTGCCAGCTATGGGGGAGATACGCAGTATTTT. This codes for CASYGGDTQYF.

The chain carries TRBV29-1 and TRBJ1-5; 7 bases match TRBD1. In germline, CDR1 is SQVTM, CDR2 ANQGSEA. The V segment lost 6 bases and the J segment 1 base; nucleotides outside the gene matches: 6. The CDR3 runs 14 residues. The CDR3 reads CSVADRASNQPQHF. CDR3 coding DNA: TGCAGCGTAGCCGACAGGGCGAGCAATCAGCCCCAGCATTTT.

This clone appeared a few times. The gene calls are TRBV7-9 and TRBJ2-3; 7 bases agree with TRBD1. Per germline, CDR1 SEHNR and CDR2 FQNEAQ (reference sequence). With 6 bases clipped from V and 5 bases from J, the junction kept 11 bases outside the gene matches. This CDR3 has 15 residues. The CDR3 nucleotides are TGTGCCAGCAGTCCCATCGGGACAGACGGAGATACGCAGTATTTT. This encodes CASSPIGTDGDTQYF.

This clone was recorded once. This chain uses TRBV28 with TRBJ2-5; TRBD1 aligns across 7 bases. V lost 2 bases to trimming and J lost 2 bases; unmatched junction nucleotides: 5. The CDR3 is made up of 15 amino acids. Per the germline V gene, CDR1 is MDHEN and CDR2 is SYDVKM. In DNA form, the CDR3 reads TGTGCCAGCAGTTTACAGGCAGGGGGACAAGAGACCCAGTACTTC. It codes for CASSLQAGGQETQYF.

This clone came up a few times. The J gene is TRBJ2-1, the V gene TRBV29-1; TRBD1 matches 10 bases. Germline V gives CDR1 SQVTM, CDR2 ANQGSEA. Unmatched junction bases numbered 9, after V lost 7 bases and J lost 9 bases. The CDR3 covers 13 residues. The CDR3 DNA sequence: TGCAGCGGCAGGAAGACAGGGGGCGGTGAGCAGTTCTTC. Protein sequence: CSGRKTGGGEQFF.

This clone was found a few times. The same CDR3 arises from other DNA sequences in this sample as well. The rearrangement joins TRBV29-1 to TRBJ2-7; 7 bases fit TRBD1. The CDR3 loop spans 12 amino acids. Germline V lookup: CDR1 SQVTM, CDR2 ANQGSEA. J was trimmed by 4 bases and V by 3 bases; bases with no gene match: 3. CDR3 in DNA: TGCAGCGTTGATGGGACAGATTACGAGCAGTACTTC. Residues: CSVDGTDYEQYF.

V and J are TRBV29-1 and TRBJ2-1; D is ambiguous. The CDR3 has 11 residues. Germline CDR1 reads SQVTM; CDR2 reads ANQGSEA. V lost 7 bases, J lost 5 bases, and 9 bases lay in between. CDR3 DNA: TGCAGCGCTGGGCCCAACAATGAGCAGTTCTTC. This encodes CSAGPNNEQFF.

This clone came up once. The CDR3 protein is CAWNEQTYNEQFF. The DNA of the CDR3 is TGTGCCTGGAACGAGCAGACCTACAATGAGCAGTTCTTC. This sequence joins TRBV30 and TRBJ2-1; D uncertain. The V and J ends lost 4 bases and 2 bases respectively, with 9 bases between them. The CDR3 is made up of 13 amino acids. Per germline, CDR1 GTSNPN and CDR2 SVGIG (reference sequence).

The chain recombines TRBV29-1 with TRBJ2-5; 8 positions agree with TRBD1. CDR3 length: 14 residues. The V segment lost 2 bases and the J segment 2 bases; nucleotides outside the gene matches: 4. CDR1 and CDR2 (germline): SQVTM, ANQGSEA. The CDR3 sequence is CSVELGTGQETQYF. The CDR3, as DNA: TGCAGCGTTGAACTAGGGACAGGACAAGAGACCCAGTACTTC.

This clone showed up just a few times. V usage is TRBV6-5 and J usage is TRBJ2-1, with 11 bases lining up with TRBD1. This CDR3 contains 15 residues. V shed 6 bases, J shed 9 bases, and the junction held 10 bases outside the gene matches. CDR1 is MNHEY, CDR2 SVGAGI, per germline. CDR3 sequence reads: CASRLQDRGHPEQFF. CDR3 bases: TGTGCCAGCAGATTACAGGACAGGGGGCATCCTGAGCAGTTCTTC.

V gene TRBV29-1 combines with J gene TRBJ2-5, with 7 positions matching TRBD2. Germline CDR1 reads SQVTM; CDR2 reads ANQGSEA. This CDR3 has 13 amino acids. V trimming: 6 bases; J trimming: 2 bases; junction bases outside the gene matches: 6. CDR3 amino acids: CSVDGLGQETQYF. The CDR3 nucleotides read TGCAGCGTGGACGGACTAGGACAAGAGACCCAGTACTTC.

This clone was found a few times. The rearrangement uses TRBV4-3 and TRBJ2-7; D might be TRBD2 (5 bases). V lost 4 bases, J lost 2 bases, and 9 bases lay in between. Germline lookup yields CDR1 LGHNA and CDR2 YSLEER. The CDR3 length is 13 residues. CDR3 sequence (DNA): TGCGCCAGCAGCCTTGAGGGAACCTACGAGCAGTACTTC. Translating it yields CASSLEGTYEQYF.

V usage is TRBV9 and J usage is TRBJ2-5, with a weak D call TRBD2 (6 bases). V lost 2 bases, J lost 5 bases, and 19 bases lay in between. This CDR3 region has 16 residues. Germline assignment: CDR1 SGDLS and CDR2 YYNGEE. CDR3 amino acids: CASSVRDSTRRETQYF. The CDR3 nucleotides read TGTGCCAGCAGCGTCCGGGACTCGACACGGAGGGAGACCCAGTACTTC.

This chain uses TRBV4-1 with TRBJ2-7, with D perhaps matching TRBD1 or TRBD2 (5 bases each). Germline V CDR1 and CDR2: MGHRA, YSYEKL. Trimming took 3 bases from V and 2 from J, leaving 14 bases between them. The CDR3 totals 15 residues. The CDR3 DNA is TGCGCCAGCAGCCACACCGGGACGGAAACCTACGAGCAGTACTTC. It codes for CASSHTGTETYEQYF.

The chain has TRBV29-1 and TRBJ1-1; D perhaps matches TRBD1 (6 bases). Germline V gene lookup returns CDR1 SQVTM and CDR2 ANQGSEA. V lost 7 bases, J lost 1 base, and 13 bases lay in between. The CDR3 loop spans 13 amino acids. CDR3 region: CSAYRAGNTEAFF. The CDR3 bases are TGCAGCGCGTACAGGGCTGGGAACACTGAAGCTTTCTTT.

This clone was seen only a few times. This sequence joins TRBV30 and TRBJ2-1; D gene unclear. Trimming left V 3 bases short and J 2 bases short, with 11 bases between. Germline loops: CDR1 GTSNPN, CDR2 SVGIG (reference sequence). This CDR3 has 14 residues. The CDR3 loop reads CAWSPGKPYNEQFF. The DNA of the CDR3 is TGTGCCTGGAGCCCGGGTAAGCCCTACAATGAGCAGTTCTTC.

The chain couples TRBV18 to TRBJ2-1; TRBD1 matches at 8 bases. From germline, CDR1 is KGHSH and CDR2 LQKENI. This CDR3 has 13 amino acids. V dropped 4 bases and J dropped 10; count of bases not matched to a gene: 6. CDR3 sequence: CASSHGQGREQFF. Here the CDR3 DNA reads TGTGCCAGCTCACACGGACAGGGAAGGGAGCAGTTCTTC.

This chain uses TRBV7-2 with TRBJ2-1; no reliable D call. Germline V gives CDR1 SGHTA, CDR2 FQGNSA. V shed 3 bases and J shed 7 bases, with 19 bases lying between them. CDR3 length: 16 amino acids. The CDR3: CASSLSGTPPRNEQFF. The CDR3 DNA sequence: TGTGCCAGCAGCTTGTCGGGTACTCCCCCTCGGAATGAGCAGTTCTTC.

The sample holds one count of this clone. The chain recombines TRBV20-1 with TRBJ2-1, with D possibly being TRBD1 (5 bases). Trimming left V 6 bases short and J 5 bases short, with 8 bases between. The CDR3 covers 11 residues. Germline loops: CDR1 DFQATT, CDR2 SNEGSKA (reference sequence). The CDR3 sequence is CSADSDNEQFF. Here the CDR3 DNA reads TGCAGTGCCGACAGCGACAATGAGCAGTTCTTC.

J is TRBJ2-5 and V is TRBV10-3; maybe TRBD2 (6 bases). This CDR3 is built from 14 residues. V was clipped by 10 bases and J by 4 bases, with 19 bases between them. Germline values: CDR1 ENHRY, CDR2 SYGVKD. CDR3 sequence (DNA): TGTGCCACGGGAGAAGGGAGCTACCGAGAGACCCAGTACTTC. It encodes CATGEGSYRETQYF.

CDR3: CASSVSRTQETQYF. The CDR3 region has the DNA TGTGCCAGCAGTGTAAGCCGTACCCAAGAGACCCAGTACTTC. J is TRBJ2-5 and V is TRBV2; no clear D gene. Germline-derived CDR1 and CDR2 are SNHLY and FYNNEI. The CDR3 spans 14 residues. V was cut by 4 bases and J by 1 base, with 10 bases left in between.